The rows below give T cell receptor beta chains drawn from one sample of a study of cytomegalovirus exposure and HLA in healthy donors. The protocol was immunoSEQ multiplex PCR, while the TCRdb copy is restricted to in-frame clones and leaves out a portion. This table has about 170,000 clones, roughly 90% appearing once. What was sequenced was PBMCs. The receptors stem from a young woman in good health and CMV-seronegative. Both conserved end residues are part of each CDR3. Each record gives: V gene, J gene, clone size, CDR3 protein. Size values are once, few and many counts, or a class for expanded clones, and some rows have none.

TRBV11-2,TRBJ2-7,few,CASSLNVGLADTYEQYF
TRBV20-1,TRBJ2-4,-,CSAETGAARCF
TRBV6-1,TRBJ2-7,-,CASSEFEGDGYEQYF
TRBV25-1,TRBJ1-3,once,CASSDGAISGNTIYF
TRBV7-2,TRBJ2-7,-,CASSPGTSGLYYEQYF
TRBV4-3,TRBJ1-5,-,CASSPSRSNQPQHF
TRBV20-1,TRBJ2-7,-,CSADSSYEQYF
TRBV7-8,TRBJ1-2,-,CASSFGSDGYGYTF
TRBV7-2,TRBJ2-5,-,CASSLVGAIGETQYF
TRBV7-8,TRBJ2-7,-,CASSLGSLRVTGSSYEQYF
TRBV4-3,TRBJ2-7,-,CASSQDGDRVDEQYF
TRBV29-1,TRBJ1-2,-,CSEGPDRGYGYTF
TRBV21-1,TRBJ2-7,-,CASSVVRFAEGYEQYF
TRBV7-2,TRBJ1-1,once,CASSLSPVMNTEAFF
TRBV27,TRBJ2-1,once,CASRASGSSYNEQFF
TRBV4-3,TRBJ2-1,-,CASSHLGADNEQFF
TRBV29-1,TRBJ2-3,-,CSVGGGALDTQYF
TRBV19,TRBJ1-1,-,CASSFFQDEAFF
TRBV5-6,TRBJ2-3,-,CASSLDTFDTQYF
TRBV23-1,TRBJ2-7,-,CASSHWRGAGEQYF
TRBV5-6,TRBJ1-1,-,CASSLWGTDTEAFF
TRBV11-3,TRBJ2-2,once,CASSPPGQMNTGELFF
TRBV5-1,TRBJ1-1,-,CASSLDAGGSTEAFF
TRBV6-5,TRBJ1-2,-,CASSYNSMDGYTF
TRBV11-2,TRBJ2-7,-,CASSLDPVYEQYF
TRBV18,TRBJ1-4,-,CASSQGARTNEKLFF
TRBV25-1,TRBJ2-7,-,CASSDPGRGDYEQYF
TRBV2,TRBJ2-7,-,CAASRGANEQYF
TRBV27,TRBJ2-7,-,CASSSEPSYEQYF
TRBV7-2,TRBJ1-5,-,CASSLRAGDQPQHF
TRBV5-4,TRBJ2-3,-,CASRWELAGGSDTQYF
TRBV30,TRBJ1-1,-,CAWHDKGTEAFF
TRBV28,TRBJ1-1,-,CASSGVGMNTEAFF
TRBV5-8,TRBJ2-3,-,CASSTRRGGTDTQYF
TRBV6-1,TRBJ2-1,-,CASVWMDQAANEQFF
TRBV13,TRBJ1-1,few,CASSRRVDTEAFF
TRBV6-1,TRBJ2-5,-,CASSEGASGGAYETQYF
TRBV5-1,TRBJ2-7,-,CASSLFPGITYEQYF
TRBV2,TRBJ1-5,few,CASEGTGGQPQHF
TRBV14,TRBJ2-1,-,CASSPLAGTYNEQFF
TRBV30,TRBJ1-2,few,CAWRPLGGSFYGYTF
TRBV7-7,TRBJ2-5,-,CASSLAQLETQYF
TRBV11-1,TRBJ2-5,once,CASSTTGVETQYF
TRBV9,TRBJ1-2,-,CASSAKTLQPIGSYYGYTF
TRBV4-3,TRBJ1-2,-,CASSPGRDSNYGYTF
TRBV2,-,-,CASRQQGTTYEQYF
TRBV7-9,TRBJ1-2,few,CANRPGPLVGYTF
TRBV19,TRBJ2-1,-,CASSIPSGYNEQFF
TRBV7-8,TRBJ2-5,-,CASSYIARDRVLGTQYF
TRBV25-1,TRBJ2-7,-,CASTGRGHYEQYF
TRBV6-4,TRBJ1-1,-,CASSADRGSIEAFF
TRBV28,TRBJ2-2,-,CASSSYTGRPAGELFF
TRBV5-1,TRBJ2-3,-,CASSGTSGSTTDTQYF
TRBV7-2,TRBJ2-2,-,CASSLTGGGTGELFF
TRBV19,TRBJ2-7,-,CASSILGGYEQYF